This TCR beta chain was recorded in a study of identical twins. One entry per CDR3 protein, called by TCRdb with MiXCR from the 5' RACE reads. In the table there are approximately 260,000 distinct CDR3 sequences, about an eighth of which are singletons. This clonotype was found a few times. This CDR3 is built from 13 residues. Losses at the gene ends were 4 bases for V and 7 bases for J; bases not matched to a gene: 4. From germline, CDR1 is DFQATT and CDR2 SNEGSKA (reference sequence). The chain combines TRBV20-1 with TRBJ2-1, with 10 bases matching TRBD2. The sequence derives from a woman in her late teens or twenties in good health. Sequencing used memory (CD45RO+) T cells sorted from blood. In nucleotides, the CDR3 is TGCAGTGCTACTAGCGGGAGTCAGAATGAGCAGTTCTTC. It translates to CSATSGSQNEQFF.